The 5 T cell receptor beta chains below come from one sample, sequenced in a study of beta chain features in type 1 diabetes. Study observations and caveats: All four CD4+ subsets from Type 1 diabetes patients carried moderately but significantly shorter TCRB CDR3s.

What these receptors recognize is not known. As every portion of the isolated RNA was reverse transcribed, the sequencing read expressed TCRB transcripts. TCRdb's table, derived via immunoSEQ multiplex PCR, lists solely in-frame clones and lacks some. Of about 260,000 clones in the sample, approximately 25% were seen once. The specimen sequenced was naive CD4+ T cells from blood. Receptor source: a young woman with type 1 diabetes.

This clone has more than one count but fewer than ten. The V gene is TRBV30, the J gene TRBJ2-3; a weak D match, TRBD2 (5 bases). The CDR3 runs 12 residues. The V end lost 5 bases, the J end lost 3 bases, and 9 bases lay between the germline ends. Germline CDR1 and CDR2: GTSNPN and SVGIG (reference sequence). The DNA of the CDR3 is TGTGCCTGGGGGGAGTGGACAGATACGCAGTATTTT. The encoded protein is CAWGEWTDTQYF.

This clone was observed a handful of times. This chain uses TRBV4-2 with TRBJ2-7, with D possibly TRBD2 on 6 matching bases. CDR3 length: 15 amino acids. Germline assignment: CDR1 LGHNA and CDR2 YNFKEQ. V was trimmed by 6 bases and J by 5 bases, leaving 20 bases between them. CDR3 residues: CASREGSGGADEQYF. The CDR3 DNA reads as TGTGCCAGCAGAGAGGGTTCTGGCGGGGCGGACGAGCAGTACTTC.

The J gene is TRBJ1-2, the V gene TRBV15, with D hard to call. The CDR3 is 13 residues long. Per germline, CDR1 LNHNV and CDR2 YYDKDF (reference sequence). Trimming pared 4 bases from V and 8 bases from J, leaving 14 bases between. The CDR3 spells CATSIRTGSGYTF. CDR3 sequence (DNA): TGTGCCACCAGCATTCGGACTGGCTCCGGCTACACCTTC.

As regards this clone: The same CDR3 is also encoded by other DNA sequences in this sample. The V and J genes are TRBV18 and TRBJ1-1; D remains ambiguous. The V gene's germline CDR1 is KGHSH and CDR2 LQKENI. Deletions cut 0 bases from V and 4 bases from J, with 9 bases between. This CDR3 has 14 residues. In DNA, the CDR3 is TGTGCCAGCTCACCACCGTCCGGCGGCACTGAAGCTTTCTTT. Translation: CASSPPSGGTEAFF.

This clone was counted only a few times. The V gene is TRBV27, the J gene TRBJ2-4, with 9 bases identical to TRBD2. Germline-derived CDR1 and CDR2 are MNHEY and SMNVEV (reference sequence). J lost 5 bases, V lost 8 bases, and 4 bases had no gene match. The CDR3 has 13 amino acids. CDR3 sequence reads: CASSRTSENIQYF. CDR3 nucleotides: TGTGCCAGCTCCCGGACTAGCGAAAACATTCAGTACTTC.